Listed below are T cell receptor beta chains from one sample, sequenced in a study of vaccination effects on CD4 cells after COVID-19. Their specific antigens are unknown. Clones were sequenced by immunoSEQ multiplex PCR, and TCRdb holds only the in-frame ones, with some missing. The data contain about 74,000 clones, roughly three quarters of them singletons. The material was CD4+ T cells from PBMCs cultured without peptide, obtained before COVID-19 vaccination. The receptors here all came from a human donor who received a COVID-19 vaccine. Both conserved end residues are part of each CDR3. The D gene is left open where the match is weak. Some rows have no size entry. The others give once, few or many, or a class for an expanded clone.

V	J	size	D	CDR3	DNA
TRBV7-3	TRBJ2-1	.	.	CASSSGGQEFF	TGTGCCAGCAGCTCGGGGGGCCAGGAGTTCTTC
TRBV7-6	TRBJ1-2	few	TRBD1	CASSPGTVSGVDYGYTF	TGTGCCAGCAGCCCAGGGACAGTCTCGGGTGTGGACTATGGCTACACCTTC
TRBV9	TRBJ2-1	few	TRBD1	CASSRPGTGGGSYNEQFF	TGTGCCAGCAGTCGTCCCGGGACAGGGGGCGGCTCCTACAATGAGCAGTTCTTC
TRBV11-3	TRBJ2-5	once	TRBD2	CASSPGLAGGPETQYF	TGTGCCAGCAGCCCGGGACTAGCGGGGGGCCCGGAGACCCAGTACTTC
TRBV25-1	TRBJ1-1	few	.	CASSGRDGNTEAFF	TGTGCCAGCAGTGGCCGGGATGGTAACACTGAAGCTTTCTTT
TRBV5-6	TRBJ2-3	.	TRBD2	CASSRTSGALGDTQYF	TGTGCCAGCAGCCGGACTAGCGGGGCCCTTGGAGATACGCAGTATTTT
TRBV18	TRBJ2-2	few	TRBD1	CASSPRLRDRAPGELFF	TGTGCCAGCTCACCAAGGTTAAGGGACAGGGCACCCGGGGAGCTGTTTTTT
TRBV3-1/TRBV3-2	TRBJ1-1	.	.	CASSLIGRQNTEAFF	TGTGCCAGCAGCCTGATTGGCAGACAGAACACTGAAGCTTTCTTT
TRBV6-1	TRBJ2-5	.	.	CASSEQVDLETQYF	TGTGCCAGCAGTGAACAGGTGGACTTGGAGACCCAGTACTTC
TRBV24-1	TRBJ2-1	.	TRBD1	CATSDSQGANYNEQFF	TGTGCCACCAGTGATTCACAGGGGGCGAACTACAATGAGCAGTTCTTC
TRBV3-1/TRBV3-2	TRBJ1-2	.	.	CASSQAGDGYTF	TGTGCCAGCAGCCAAGCCGGGGATGGCTACACCTTC
TRBV30	TRBJ1-6	few	TRBD1	CAWSTGTGRSSPLHF	TGTGCCTGGAGTACCGGGACAGGGAGAAGTTCACCCCTCCACTTT
TRBV9	TRBJ1-2	.	.	CASSVERDYGYTF	TGTGCCAGCAGCGTAGAGAGGGACTATGGCTACACCTTC
TRBV30	TRBJ1-1	.	.	CAWSLSLAQAFF	TGTGCCTGGAGTTTGAGTCTCGCACAAGCTTTCTTT
TRBV5-1	TRBJ2-3	.	.	CASRDMTGSGTDTQYF	TGCGCCAGCAGAGACATGACAGGTAGTGGCACAGATACGCAGTATTTT
TRBV5-6	TRBJ1-1	.	TRBD1	CASSSDRDTEAFF	TGTGCCAGCAGCTCGGACAGGGATACTGAAGCTTTCTTT
TRBV3-1/TRBV3-2	TRBJ1-2	.	.	CASSPSEYINYGYTF	TGTGCCAGCAGCCCCTCGGAATATATTAACTATGGCTACACCTTC
TRBV5-1	TRBJ1-1	.	TRBD1	CASSLDRGNTEAFF	TGCGCCAGCAGCTTGGACAGGGGGAACACTGAAGCTTTCTTT
TRBV6-5	TRBJ1-5	.	TRBD1	CASSSRGLGNQPQHF	TGTGCCAGCAGCTCCAGGGGGCTGGGCAATCAGCCCCAGCATTTT
TRBV12-5	TRBJ2-3	once	TRBD1	CASGPTGATQYF	TGTGCTAGTGGTCCGACAGGGGCTACGCAGTATTTT
TRBV5-1	TRBJ1-1	.	.	CASSPMGGSNTEAFF	TGCGCCAGCAGCCCGATGGGAGGAAGTAACACTGAAGCTTTCTTT
TRBV30	TRBJ1-1	.	.	CAWRGEGTEAFF	TGTGCCTGGAGGGGGGAAGGCACTGAAGCTTTCTTT
TRBV27	TRBJ2-2	few	TRBD2	CASSPLAGGPTGELFF	TGTGCCAGCAGTCCACTAGCGGGGGGCCCCACCGGGGAGCTGTTTTTT